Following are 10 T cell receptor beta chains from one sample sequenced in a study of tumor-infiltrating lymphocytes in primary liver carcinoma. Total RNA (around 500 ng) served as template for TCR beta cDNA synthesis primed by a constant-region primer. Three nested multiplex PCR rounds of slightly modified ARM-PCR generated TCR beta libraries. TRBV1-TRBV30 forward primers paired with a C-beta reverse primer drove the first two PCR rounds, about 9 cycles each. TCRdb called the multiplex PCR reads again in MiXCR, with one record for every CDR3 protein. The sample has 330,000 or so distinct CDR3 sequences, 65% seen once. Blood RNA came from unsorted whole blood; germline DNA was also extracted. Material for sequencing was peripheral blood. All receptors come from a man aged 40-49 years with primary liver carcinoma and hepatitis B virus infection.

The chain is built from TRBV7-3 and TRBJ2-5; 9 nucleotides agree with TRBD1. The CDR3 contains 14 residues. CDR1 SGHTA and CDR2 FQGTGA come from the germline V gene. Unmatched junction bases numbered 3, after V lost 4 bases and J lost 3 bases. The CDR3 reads CASSSRQGEETQYF. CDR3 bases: TGTGCCAGCAGCTCTCGACAGGGGGAAGAGACCCAGTACTTC.

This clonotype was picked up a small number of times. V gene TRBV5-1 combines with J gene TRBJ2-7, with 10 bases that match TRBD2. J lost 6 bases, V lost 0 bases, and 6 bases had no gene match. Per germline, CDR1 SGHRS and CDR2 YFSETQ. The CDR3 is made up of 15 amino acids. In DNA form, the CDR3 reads TGCGCCAGCAGCTTGGATCTAGCGGGAGCACTCGAGCAGTACTTC. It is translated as CASSLDLAGALEQYF.

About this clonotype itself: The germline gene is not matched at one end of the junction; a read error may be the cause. CDR3 residues: CASSSGGFRDERFF. The CDR3 bases are TGTGCCAGCAGCTCGGGGGGATTCAGAGATGAGCGGTTCTTC. The chain is built from TRBV11-2 and TRBJ2-1, with 7 positions matching TRBD2. This CDR3 contains 14 residues. Germline V lookup: CDR1 SGHAT, CDR2 FQNNGV. The full variable domain, completed using reference TRBV11-2 and TRBJ2-1, is EAGVAQSPRYKIIEKRQSVAFWCNPISGHATLYWYQQILGQGPKLLIQFQNNGVVDDSQLPKDRFSAERLKGVDSTLKIQPAKLEDSAVYLCASSSGGFRDERFFGPGTRLTVL.

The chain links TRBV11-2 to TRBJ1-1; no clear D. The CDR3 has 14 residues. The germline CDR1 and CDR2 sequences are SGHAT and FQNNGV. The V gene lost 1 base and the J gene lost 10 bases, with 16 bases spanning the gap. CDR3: CASSLAGGIGGAFF. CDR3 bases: TGTGCCAGCAGCTTAGCAGGTGGCATCGGTGGAGCTTTCTTT.

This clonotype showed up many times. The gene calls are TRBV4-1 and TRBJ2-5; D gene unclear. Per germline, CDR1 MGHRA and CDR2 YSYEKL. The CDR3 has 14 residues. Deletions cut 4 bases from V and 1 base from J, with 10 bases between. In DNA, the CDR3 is TGCGCCAGCAGCCTCACGTCGTTCCAAGAGACCCAGTACTTC. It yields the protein CASSLTSFQETQYF.

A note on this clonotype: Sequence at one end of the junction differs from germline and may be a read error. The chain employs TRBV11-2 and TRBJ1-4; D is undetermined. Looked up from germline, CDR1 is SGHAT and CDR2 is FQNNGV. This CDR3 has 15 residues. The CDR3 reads CTSSKPRTAGEKLFF. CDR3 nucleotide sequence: TGTACCAGCAGCAAGCCCCGGACGGCCGGGGAAAAACTGTTTTTT.

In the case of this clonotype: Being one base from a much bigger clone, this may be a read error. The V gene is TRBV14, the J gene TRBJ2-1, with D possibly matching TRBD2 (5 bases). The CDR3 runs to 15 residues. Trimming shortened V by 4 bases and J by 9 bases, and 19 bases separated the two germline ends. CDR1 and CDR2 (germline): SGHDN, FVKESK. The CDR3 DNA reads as TGTGCCAGCAGCCGAGAAAAGGTAGTGGGAGCTGAGCAGTTCTTC. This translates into CASSREKVVGAEQFF. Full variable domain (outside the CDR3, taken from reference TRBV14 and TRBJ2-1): EAGVTQFPSHSVIEKGQTVTLRCDPISGHDNLYWYRRVMGKEIKFLLHFVKESKQDESGMPNNRFLAERTGGTYSTLKVQPAELEDSGVYFCASSREKVVGAEQFFGPGTRLTVL.

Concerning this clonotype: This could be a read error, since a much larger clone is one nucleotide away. The CDR3 nucleotides read TGTGCCAGCATCGGGACACCAGGGGATTTGAGTCAGCCCCAGCATTTT. Its protein product is CASIGTPGDLSQPQHF. The rearrangement links TRBV12-3 or TRBV12-4 to TRBJ1-5, with D maybe TRBD1 (6 bases). V lost 7 bases and J 6 bases, leaving 22 bases between the germline ends. This CDR3 region has 16 residues.

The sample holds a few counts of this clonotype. The CDR3 region is CASSSRKEQYF. The CDR3 DNA reads TGTGCCAGCAGTTCAAGAAAGGAGCAGTACTTC. The chain combines TRBV6-2 or TRBV6-3 with TRBJ2-7; D remains ambiguous. The length of the CDR3 is 11 residues. Deletions cut 4 bases from V and 7 bases from J, with 8 bases between. Germline loops: CDR1 MNHEY, CDR2 SVGEGT.

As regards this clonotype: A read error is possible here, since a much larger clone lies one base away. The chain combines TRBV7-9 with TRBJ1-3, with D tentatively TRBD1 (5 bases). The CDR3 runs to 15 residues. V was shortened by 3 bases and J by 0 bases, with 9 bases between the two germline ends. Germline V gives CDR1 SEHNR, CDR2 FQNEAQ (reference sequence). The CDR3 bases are TGTGCCAGCAGCTTTTGGGACCTCTCTGGAAACACCATATATTTT. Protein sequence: CASSFWDLSGNTIYF.